A single T cell receptor beta chain is shown here with its context. The trim removed 7 bases at V and 5 bases at J, leaving 18 bases unmatched. Germline-derived CDR1 and CDR2 are MNHEY and SVGEGT. The CDR3 is made up of 18 amino acids. Healthy Caucasian donors formed the entire cohort. The data originate from a study of identical twins. Template switching added a universal primer binding site, and final cDNA carried unique molecular identifiers. One entry per CDR3 protein results from TCRdb running MiXCR on the 5' RACE reads. The sample has 570,000 or so distinct CDR3 sequences, more than 9% seen once. A further study also used this sample, focusing on yellow fever vaccine responses in identical twins.

This clonotype originated in a woman between 18 and 29 years old in good health. The chain uses TRBV6-2 or TRBV6-3 and TRBJ2-5; 11 bases match TRBD2. The sequenced sample consisted of PBMCs. CDR3 DNA: TGTGCCAGCACCTCGATTTATAGCGGGGGGGCCCGATGGGAGACCCAGTACTTC. It encodes CASTSIYSGGARWETQYF.